This TCR beta chain was obtained from a study of T-cell memory formation after mild COVID-19. General observations from the study: Cross-reactive memory apparently joined, as some responding clones appeared in pre-infection memory. Clones which contracted sat mainly in CM and EM if CD4+, and in EMRA if CD8+.

Germline assignment: CDR1 SGHTA and CDR2 FQGNSA. V lost 6 bases to trimming and J lost 5 bases; unmatched junction nucleotides: 6. The CDR3 consists of 13 residues. From the 5' RACE reads, TCRdb called clonotypes with MiXCR, one entry per CDR3 protein. The sample includes around 430,000 distinct CDR3 sequences, about 16% of them seen just once. Remarks on this clonotype: The antigen is not known.

Sequenced input: PBMCs or a T cell subset sorted from them (not recorded which). This sequence originates from a man in his late teens or twenties who had mild COVID-19 (a few samples of this study predate the infection). Cell type and time point are not known. The chain combines TRBV7-2 with TRBJ2-5, with TRBD2 matching over 7 bases. The CDR3 DNA reads as TGTGCCAGCAGTTATACCGGGGGGGAGACCCAGTACTTC. It codes for CASSYTGGETQYF.